This T cell receptor (beta chain) stems from a study of blood T cell repertoires in COVID-19. Per the study methods: Counts of nucleated cells, estimated from reference gene primer amplification, were obtained. TCRdb keeps only in-frame clones here, not all; method: immunoSEQ multiplex PCR. V, J and clone size reflect that table, while D and trimming were determined from the DNA. This table has about 220,000 clones, approximately 84% appearing once. The receptor comes from a woman aged 25 to 39 who had recovered from COVID-19. Sequenced material: peripheral blood.

CDR3 DNA: TGTGCCAGCAGCCCGAGTAACTCCTACAATGAGCAGTTCTTC. It translates to CASSPSNSYNEQFF. The chain has TRBV11-2 and TRBJ2-1; D is ambiguous. The V and J ends lost 5 bases and 0 bases respectively, with 8 bases between them. The germline V gene encodes CDR1 SGHAT and CDR2 FQNNGV. The CDR3 runs 14 residues.